This TCR beta chain was identified during a study of T cell repertoires in cytomegalovirus infection. Study overall: Matching HLA type, along with CMV infection, was indicated by public TCR beta signatures.

MiXCR, applied by TCRdb to the reads, yields one record per CDR3 protein. The sample contains around 140,000 distinct CDR3 sequences, about 6.3% of which appear only once. V gave up 3 bases and J gave up 4 bases, with 16 bases separating them. The CDR3 is 17 amino acids. CDR1 and CDR2 (germline): LGHNT, FRNRAP. General study results and limits: CMV carriers with the relevant HLA were identified by cumulative public TCR beta family frequency. HLA-C-restricted, CMV-specific TCR beta clonotypes were dominant ex vivo.

This clonotype was observed many times. What it binds is unknown. The sequencing sample was made of PBMCs. This TCR came from a human donor in good health (CMV status not recorded). Some clones in this sample may be carry-over from other donors' samples. V usage is TRBV12-5 and J usage is TRBJ2-6, with D possibly TRBD2 on 5 matching bases. CDR3 coding DNA: TGTGCTAGTGGTTTCCACCCCCCGGGGTGGGGGGCCAACGTCCTGACTTTC. Translation gives CASGFHPPGWGANVLTF.